These 18 T cell receptor beta chains share one sample of origin, sequenced in a study of graft-versus-host responses after intestinal transplantation. Irradiated stimulators labeled with violet dye, 200,000 in number, were plated with 200,000 CFSE-labeled responders. Libraries were prepared by immunoSEQ multiplex PCR; TCRdb keeps only in-frame clonotypes and omits some of them. This table has about 8,900 clones, around 28% appearing once. Sequenced material: alloreactive CD8+ T cells from a mixed lymphocyte reaction culture, taken before transplantation. This sample's subset: CFSE-low proliferating T cells sorted from roughly 6-day pre-transplant mixed lymphocyte reaction (GvH or HvG direction). Every receptor here comes from a human patient who was an organ donor for intestinal transplantation.

The V and J genes are TRBV27 and TRBJ2-7; unclear D gene. CDR3 size: 12 residues. Per germline, CDR1 MNHEY and CDR2 SMNVEV (reference sequence). Trimming stripped 2 bases from V and 3 bases from J, with 5 bases between. DNA for the CDR3: TGTGCCAGCAGTTTAATGGGCTACGAGCAGTACTTC. Its translation is CASSLMGYEQYF.

In its sample, this clone was seen a few times. The chain couples TRBV7-6 to TRBJ2-7, with 8 positions matching TRBD2. The CDR3 spans 16 residues. V trimming: 5 bases; J trimming: 2 bases; junction bases outside the gene matches: 11. Per germline, CDR1 SGHVS and CDR2 FNYEAQ. This CDR3 reads CASSPYRGGGTYEQYF. CDR3 bases: TGTGCCAGCAGCCCCTACCGGGGGGGAGGAACCTACGAGCAGTACTTC.

The chain employs TRBV7-9 and TRBJ1-1; TRBD1 is a possible D gene (6 bases). Germline values: CDR1 SEHNR, CDR2 FQNEAQ (reference sequence). This CDR3 is built from 14 residues. Trimming left V 1 base short and J 3 bases short, with 9 bases between. CDR3 DNA: TGTGCCAGCAGCTTAGTGAACAGGGACACTGAAGCTTTCTTT. Its translation is CASSLVNRDTEAFF.

This chain links TRBV30 with TRBJ1-1, with a possible D match to TRBD1 (6 bases). Trimming pared 0 bases from V and 1 base from J, leaving 9 bases between. Germline V gene data show CDR1 as GTSNPN and CDR2 as SVGIG (reference sequence). The CDR3 has 14 residues. CDR3 amino acids: CAWSVHRENTEAFF. Here the CDR3 DNA reads TGTGCCTGGAGTGTACACAGGGAGAACACTGAAGCTTTCTTT.

This clone turned up a few times. A read error may produce the germline difference seen at one junction end. The chain joins TRBV5-4 to TRBJ1-2; the match to TRBD1 covers 8 bases. Germline V gives CDR1 SGHNT, CDR2 YYREEE (reference sequence). The length of the CDR3 is 13 residues. The CDR3: CASSLDRDYGYTF. CDR3 in DNA: TGCGCCAGCAGCCTGGACAGGGACTATGGCTACACCTTC.

J is TRBJ2-1 and V is TRBV30; D remains unclear. V lost 0 bases and J 6 bases, leaving 9 bases between the germline ends. From germline, CDR1 is GTSNPN and CDR2 SVGIG (reference sequence). CDR3 size: 13 residues. CDR3 amino acids: CAWSVGASNEQFF. The CDR3 coding sequence is TGTGCCTGGAGTGTAGGAGCCTCCAATGAGCAGTTCTTC.

The chain links TRBV11-2 to TRBJ2-7; the D is unclear. V was trimmed by 5 bases and J by 2 bases, leaving 10 bases between them. The CDR3 is 13 amino acids. CDR1 is SGHAT, CDR2 FQNNGV, per germline. CDR3 in amino acids: CASSLLGTYEQYF. The DNA of the CDR3 is TGTGCCAGCAGCCTCCTAGGCACCTACGAGCAGTACTTC.

Sample share makes this clone medium-sized. The V gene is TRBV4-1, the J gene TRBJ1-2, with D possibly matching TRBD1 (6 bases). Trimming cost V 0 bases and J 5 bases, with 7 bases left between them. Germline CDR1 reads MGHRA; CDR2 reads YSYEKL. The CDR3 runs to 13 residues. CDR3 coding DNA: TGCGCCAGCAGCCAAGACAGGGGTTATGGCTACACCTTC. As protein: CASSQDRGYGYTF.

This chain connects TRBV4-1 to TRBJ2-3; 8 positions agree with TRBD2. This CDR3 has 15 amino acids. Germline CDR1 MGHRA, CDR2 YSYEKL. Unmatched junction bases numbered 3, after V lost 0 bases and J lost 4 bases. The CDR3 loop reads CASSQDRGGPDTQYF. CDR3 bases: TGCGCCAGCAGCCAAGATCGGGGGGGACCAGATACGCAGTATTTT.

Relative to its sample, this clone is medium-sized (0.01 to 0.1%). V usage is TRBV2 and J usage is TRBJ2-7; D ambiguous. V was cut by 7 bases and J by 4 bases, with 5 bases left in between. Germline V gene lookup returns CDR1 SNHLY and CDR2 FYNNEI. The CDR3 sequence is 10 residues long. The CDR3 protein is CASTRYEQYF. In nucleotides, the CDR3 is TGTGCCAGCACGCGTTACGAGCAGTACTTC. The full variable domain, its missing parts supplied by reference TRBV2 and TRBJ2-7, is EPEVTQTPSHQVTQMGQEVILRCVPISNHLYFYWYRQILGQKVEFLVSFYNNEISEKSEIFDDQFSVERPDGSNFTLKIRSTKLEDSAMYFCASTRYEQYFGPGTRLTVT.

The chain employs TRBV6-9 and TRBJ2-2; D remains ambiguous. CDR1 and CDR2 (germline): MNHGY, SVAAGI. V was cut by 3 bases and J by 6 bases, with 5 bases left in between. There are 12 residues in the CDR3. In DNA form, the CDR3 reads TGTGCCAGCAGTTACTCTGCCGGGGAGCTGTTTTTT. This sequence encodes CASSYSAGELFF.

The chain combines TRBV27 with TRBJ2-5; 10 bases agree with TRBD1. V shed 2 bases, J shed 10 bases, and the junction held 13 bases outside the gene matches. Germline CDR1 and CDR2: MNHEY and SMNVEV (reference sequence). The CDR3 spans 16 residues. CDR3 sequence reads: CASSLRGQGPYRDQYF. CDR3 DNA: TGTGCCAGCAGTTTAAGGGGACAGGGGCCTTATCGGGACCAGTACTTC.

The chain has TRBV7-9 and TRBJ2-7; D not certain. From germline, CDR1 is SEHNR and CDR2 FQNEAQ (reference sequence). This CDR3 contains 14 residues. V lost 3 bases to trimming and J lost 5 bases, with 14 bases between them. CDR3 loop: CASSFEVTRDEQYF. The CDR3 nucleotides are TGTGCCAGCAGCTTTGAGGTAACGCGCGACGAGCAGTACTTC.

On this clone: With a far larger clone one base away, a read error is the likely cause. This sequence joins TRBV27 and TRBJ1-1; D is ambiguous. Germline V gene lookup returns CDR1 MNHEY and CDR2 SMNVEV (reference sequence). The CDR3 spans 14 residues. Trimming pared 2 bases from V and 2 bases from J, leaving 9 bases between. The DNA of the CDR3 is TGTGCCAGCAGTTTAGTAGTAGTTAACACTGAAGCTTTCTTT. It encodes CASSLVVVNTEAFF.

The chain is built from TRBV7-9 and TRBJ1-5; a weak D match, TRBD1 (6 bases). Germline CDR1 and CDR2: SEHNR and FQNEAQ (reference sequence). V shed 5 bases and J shed 7 bases, with 12 bases lying between them. This CDR3 has 13 residues. The CDR3 sequence is CASSPQGGQPQHF. The CDR3, as DNA: TGTGCCAGCAGCCCACAGGGTGGGCAGCCCCAGCATTTT.

The chain employs TRBV30 and TRBJ2-7; no firm D call. This CDR3 is built from 14 residues. V lost 4 bases and J 5 bases, leaving 18 bases between the germline ends. From germline, CDR1 is GTSNPN and CDR2 SVGIG (reference sequence). The CDR3 region is CAWNLGYRVNEQYF. The CDR3 DNA reads TGTGCCTGGAACCTGGGCTATCGCGTAAACGAGCAGTACTTC.

This clone was recorded a few times. V usage is TRBV5-4 and J usage is TRBJ2-7; D tentatively reads TRBD1 or TRBD2 (5 bases each). CDR3 size: 14 residues. Per the germline V gene, CDR1 is SGHNT and CDR2 is YYREEE (reference sequence). Trimming took off 2 bases at V and 0 bases at J, with 9 bases between the two ends. The CDR3, as DNA: TGTGCCAGCAGCTTATGGGGGAGCTCCTACGAGCAGTACTTC. Its protein product is CASSLWGSSYEQYF.

V and J are TRBV6-5 and TRBJ1-2, with a weak D call TRBD1 (6 bases). Germline assignment: CDR1 MNHEY and CDR2 SVGAGI. The CDR3 spans 16 residues. V gave up 2 bases and J gave up 0 bases, with 13 bases separating them. The CDR3: CASSYLQGGTNYGYTF. The CDR3 nucleotides are TGTGCCAGCAGTTACCTACAGGGAGGAACTAACTATGGCTACACCTTC.